Below, 24 T cell receptor beta chains from the same sample are listed, as sequenced in a study of blood T cell repertoires in COVID-19. Method: immunoSEQ multiplex PCR; TCRdb's copy keeps in-frame clones and lacks some. Of 100,000 to 150,000 clones listed, about four fifths are singletons. Material: peripheral blood. Receptor source: a woman of 80 years or more with acute or convalescent COVID-19.

This clone was detected once. This chain joins TRBV4-3 and TRBJ1-5; 7 positions agree with TRBD1. Per the germline V gene, CDR1 is LGHNA and CDR2 is YSLEER. This CDR3 spans 15 amino acids. Germline trimming cut 0 bases from V and 4 bases from J; bases unmatched to any gene: 3. CDR3 sequence: CASSQDKTGNQPQHF. Here the CDR3 DNA reads TGCGCCAGCAGCCAAGATAAGACAGGGAATCAGCCCCAGCATTTT.

This chain links TRBV5-8 with TRBJ2-1, with 7 bases matching TRBD1. Trimming took 2 bases from V and 2 from J; bases not matched to a gene: 1. The CDR3 has 14 amino acids. CDR1 and CDR2 (germline): SGHTS, YDEGEE. Here the CDR3 reads CASSLGGAYNEQFF. The CDR3 nucleotides read TGTGCCAGCAGCTTAGGGGGCGCCTACAATGAGCAGTTCTTC. Filled out from reference TRBV5-8 and TRBJ2-1, the complete variable domain reads EAGVTQSPTHLIKTRGQQATLRCSPISGHTSVYWYQQALGLGLQFLLWYDEGEERNRGNFPPRFSGRQFPNYSSELNVNALELEDSALYLCASSLGGAYNEQFFGPGTRLTVL.

This chain links TRBV2 with TRBJ2-3, with a tentative D call TRBD1 (6 bases). This CDR3 spans 13 amino acids. From germline, CDR1 is SNHLY and CDR2 FYNNEI. Trimming removed 6 bases from V and 14 bases from J, with 21 bases in between. CDR3 DNA: TGTGCCAGCAGAAGGGGGACAACGGCGGAAGGGTATTTT. Protein sequence: CASRRGTTAEGYF. The entire variable domain, with the rest obtained from reference TRBV2 and TRBJ2-3, is as follows: EPEVTQTPSHQVTQMGQEVILRCVPISNHLYFYWYRQILGQKVEFLVSFYNNEISEKSEIFDDQFSVERPDGSNFTLKIRSTKLEDSAMYFCASRRGTTAEGYFGPGTRLTVL.

The chain links TRBV27 to TRBJ2-7; 12 nucleotides align to TRBD2. There are 15 residues in the CDR3. V dropped 8 bases and J dropped 1; count of bases not matched to a gene: 6. Germline V CDR1 and CDR2: MNHEY, SMNVEV (reference sequence). The DNA of the CDR3 is TGTGCCAGCGGACCTAGCGGGAGGGCGTCCTACGAGCAGTACTTC. Its protein product is CASGPSGRASYEQYF.

V is TRBV9 and J is TRBJ2-7; 12 nucleotides agree with TRBD2. Trimming took 4 bases from V and 3 from J; bases not matched to a gene: 11. The germline CDR1 and CDR2 sequences are SGDLS and YYNGEE. The CDR3 runs 17 residues. CDR3 coding DNA: TGTGCCAGCAGCCCCTGGGCCACTAGCGGGGGGTACTACGAGCAGTACTTC. This encodes CASSPWATSGGYYEQYF.

The chain links TRBV30 to TRBJ1-2; 9 positions match TRBD1. V dropped 0 bases and J dropped 6; count of bases not matched to a gene: 5. The CDR3 sequence is 14 residues long. Per germline, CDR1 GTSNPN and CDR2 SVGIG (reference sequence). The CDR3 nucleotides read TGTGCCTGGAGTGTACCGGGGACAGGGAATGGCTACACCTTC. It codes for CAWSVPGTGNGYTF.

The chain uses TRBV4-3 and TRBJ1-3, with a weak D call TRBD1 (6 bases). Between the trimmed V and J ends, which lost 0 bases and 4 bases, there was a span of 10 bases. Germline values: CDR1 LGHNA, CDR2 YSLEER. The length of the CDR3 is 15 residues. CDR3 DNA sequence: TGCGCCAGCAGCCAAGACAAGGGGGTAGGAAACACCATATATTTT. Protein: CASSQDKGVGNTIYF.

V usage is TRBV10-3 and J usage is TRBJ1-5; no clear D gene. This CDR3 comprises 16 residues. From germline, CDR1 is ENHRY and CDR2 SYGVKD. V lost 3 bases and J 4 bases, leaving 16 bases between the germline ends. The CDR3 coding sequence is TGTGCCATCAGTGATGGGCCTAGCGCCAATAATCAGCCCCAGCATTTT. Translation gives CAISDGPSANNQPQHF.

The chain recombines TRBV5-6 with TRBJ2-7; D is perhaps TRBD1 (5 bases). Germline V gene lookup returns CDR1 SGHDT and CDR2 YYEEEE. CDR3 length: 12 amino acids. The V end was cut by 1 base, the J end by 5 bases, with 7 bases between. CDR3 sequence reads: CASSLLGDEQYF. In nucleotides, the CDR3 is TGTGCCAGCAGCTTGTTAGGGGACGAGCAGTACTTC.

In its sample, this clone was seen once. The gene calls are TRBV28 and TRBJ2-7; TRBD1 might be the D (7 bases). Germline CDR1 is MDHEN and CDR2 is SYDVKM. V gave up 8 bases and J gave up 2 bases, with 16 bases separating them. This CDR3 region has 14 residues. For the CDR3, the DNA is TGTGCCAGCTTTCCCAGGGGGGTTACCTACGAGCAGTACTTC. Translating it yields CASFPRGVTYEQYF.

This chain uses TRBV6-1 with TRBJ1-2; 10 bases agree with TRBD1. The J segment lost 4 bases and the V segment lost 3 bases, leaving 11 bases of the junction unmatched. Germline V gene lookup returns CDR1 MNHNS and CDR2 SASEGT. There are 17 residues in the CDR3. The CDR3 sequence: CASSESPGTGAIYGYTF. DNA of the CDR3: TGTGCCAGCAGTGAGTCTCCCGGGACAGGGGCCATCTATGGCTACACCTTC.

This rearrangement joins TRBV7-9 to TRBJ1-2; D possibly corresponds to TRBD1 (5 bases). V gave up 1 base and J gave up 4 bases, with 16 bases separating them. The CDR3 extends over 16 amino acids. Germline CDR1 is SEHNR and CDR2 is FQNEAQ (reference sequence). This chain's CDR3 is CASSLGAGAGTYGYTF. CDR3 nucleotide sequence: TGTGCCAGCAGCTTAGGGGCTGGCGCGGGGACCTATGGCTACACCTTC.

This sequence joins TRBV5-1 and TRBJ2-2, with TRBD2 matching over 8 bases. Germline V lookup: CDR1 SGHRS, CDR2 YFSETQ. After removal of 1 base from V and 4 bases from J, the junction contained 3 bases not matched to a gene. This CDR3 has 15 amino acids. CDR3 in amino acids: CASSLPSGSTGELFF. DNA for the CDR3: TGCGCCAGCAGCTTGCCTAGCGGGTCCACCGGGGAGCTGTTTTTT.

V usage is TRBV30 and J usage is TRBJ1-1; D is unresolved. The CDR3 totals 14 residues. The V and J ends lost 2 bases and 1 base respectively, with 11 bases between them. Per germline, CDR1 GTSNPN and CDR2 SVGIG (reference sequence). CDR3 sequence: CAWSRVSGNTEAFF. As DNA, the CDR3 is TGTGCCTGGAGTCGGGTATCCGGGAACACTGAAGCTTTCTTT. The variable domain in full, with the rest retrieved from reference TRBV30 and TRBJ1-1, is SQTIHQWPATLVQPVGSPLSLECTVEGTSNPNLYWYRQAAGRGLQLLFYSVGIGQISSEVPQNLSASRPQDRQFILSSKKLLLSDSGFYLCAWSRVSGNTEAFFGQGTRLTVV.

J is TRBJ1-6 and V is TRBV5-6, with D possibly being TRBD1 (6 bases). CDR1 is SGHDT, CDR2 YYEEEE, per germline. The CDR3 spans 13 residues. Between the trimmed V and J ends, which lost 7 bases and 9 bases, there was a span of 14 bases. CDR3 in amino acids: CASGTQGGSPLHF. The CDR3 nucleotides read TGTGCCAGCGGTACACAGGGTGGTTCACCCCTCCACTTT. Based on the CDR3 plus reference TRBV5-6 and TRBJ1-6, the full variable domain is DAGVTQSPTHLIKTRGQQVTLRCSPKSGHDTVSWYQQALGQGPQFIFQYYEEEERQRGNFPDRFSGHQFPNYSSELNVNALLLGDSALYLCASGTQGGSPLHFGNGTRLTVT.

For the CDR3, the DNA is TGCAGTGCTAGCGCTGGAAACACCATATATTTT. Protein product: CSASAGNTIYF. This chain links TRBV20-1 with TRBJ1-3; D unresolved. The V and J ends lost 3 bases and 2 bases respectively, with 2 bases between them. The germline gives CDR1 DFQATT, CDR2 SNEGSKA (reference sequence). CDR3 size: 11 residues.

V usage is TRBV6-5 and J usage is TRBJ1-1; TRBD1 is a possible D gene (6 bases). V shed 6 bases and J shed 6 bases, with 17 bases lying between them. The germline gives CDR1 MNHEY, CDR2 SVGAGI. The CDR3 sequence is 14 residues long. The CDR3 region has the DNA TGTGCCAGCAGGCCCGAGGGGGATTACGCTGAAGCTTTCTTT. Translated, it gives CASRPEGDYAEAFF.

This clone was seen a few times. The V gene is TRBV6-2 or TRBV6-3, the J gene TRBJ1-2; D gene ambiguous. Germline V gene lookup returns CDR1 MNHEY and CDR2 SVGEGT. Trimming took 2 bases from V and 6 from J, leaving 10 bases between them. The CDR3 extends over 13 amino acids. The DNA for the CDR3 is TGTGCCAGCAGTTACCCTGGCGGAAATGGCTACACCTTC. Translating it yields CASSYPGGNGYTF.

The chain recombines TRBV6-5 with TRBJ1-5, with D hard to call. Looked up from germline, CDR1 is MNHEY and CDR2 is SVGAGI. CDR3 length: 13 residues. The ends were cut back, 0 bases at V and 6 bases at J, with 6 bases in the middle. Here the CDR3 DNA reads TGTGCCAGCAGTTACTCCACCGGTCAGCCCCAGCATTTT. It codes for CASSYSTGQPQHF.

The rearrangement links TRBV19 to TRBJ2-1; 7 positions match TRBD1. V lost 3 bases and J lost 1; bases outside the gene matches: 9. The CDR3 spans 17 residues. The germline gives CDR1 LNHDA, CDR2 SQIVND (reference sequence). The CDR3 region is CASSMKDRRGSYNEQFF. CDR3 coding DNA: TGTGCCAGTAGTATGAAGGACAGGCGCGGATCCTACAATGAGCAGTTCTTC.

The chain links TRBV7-9 to TRBJ1-2, with D perhaps TRBD1 (5 bases). V lost 7 bases and J lost 0, with 12 bases in between. Per the germline V gene, CDR1 is SEHNR and CDR2 is FQNEAQ (reference sequence). There are 14 residues in the CDR3. The CDR3 DNA reads as TGTGCCAGCACGAGCAGGGAGGCTAACTATGGCTACACCTTC. Translating gives CASTSREANYGYTF.

The table lists this clone with a few counts. V usage is TRBV6-1 and J usage is TRBJ1-2, with D perhaps matching TRBD1 (6 bases). This CDR3 has 15 residues. Germline CDR1 is MNHNS and CDR2 is SASEGT. With 3 bases removed from V and 0 bases from J, the gap between germline ends came to 11 bases. The CDR3 spells CASSELTGANYGYTF. The CDR3 DNA reads TGTGCCAGCAGTGAGCTGACAGGAGCTAACTATGGCTACACCTTC.

V usage is TRBV19 and J usage is TRBJ1-5; 7 positions match TRBD1. With 5 bases clipped from V and 1 base from J, the junction kept 5 bases outside the gene matches. The CDR3 is 15 amino acids. Germline V gene sequence: CDR1 LNHDA, CDR2 SQIVND (reference sequence). Here the CDR3 reads CASSWTGRSNQPQHF. Written as DNA, the CDR3 is TGTGCCAGTAGTTGGACAGGTCGGAGCAATCAGCCCCAGCATTTT. Complete variable domain (other parts from reference TRBV19 and TRBJ1-5): DGGITQSPKYLFRKEGQNVTLSCEQNLNHDAMYWYRQDPGQGLRLIYYSQIVNDFQKGDIAEGYSVSREKKESFPLTVTSAQKNPTAFYLCASSWTGRSNQPQHFGDGTRLSIL.

The chain is built from TRBV5-5 and TRBJ2-7; a possible D gene is TRBD2 (6 bases). Germline V CDR1 and CDR2: SGHKS, YYEKEE (reference sequence). The CDR3 covers 14 residues. V shed 2 bases and J shed 6 bases, with 15 bases lying between them. As DNA, the CDR3 is TGTGCCAGCAGCTTAACCCCGGGACTTTCCGAGCAGTACTTC. It is translated as CASSLTPGLSEQYF.